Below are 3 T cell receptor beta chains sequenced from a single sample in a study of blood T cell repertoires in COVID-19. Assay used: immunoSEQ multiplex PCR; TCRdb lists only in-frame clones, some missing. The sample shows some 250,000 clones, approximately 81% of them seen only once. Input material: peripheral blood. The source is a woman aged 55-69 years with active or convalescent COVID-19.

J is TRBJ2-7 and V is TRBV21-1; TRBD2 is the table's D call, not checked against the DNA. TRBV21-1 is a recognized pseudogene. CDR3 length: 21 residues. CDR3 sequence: CASSRPSRGLLERGSSYEQYF. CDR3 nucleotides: TGTGCCAGCAGCAGACCCAGCAGGGGACTACTAGAGAGGGGAAGCTCCTACGAGCAGTACTTC.

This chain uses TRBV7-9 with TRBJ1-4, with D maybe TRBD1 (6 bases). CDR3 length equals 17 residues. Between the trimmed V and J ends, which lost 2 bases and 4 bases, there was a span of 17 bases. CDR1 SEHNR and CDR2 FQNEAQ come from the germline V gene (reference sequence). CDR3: CASSLLRGSEGNEKLFF. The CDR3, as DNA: TGTGCCAGCAGCTTATTGAGGGGGAGCGAGGGTAATGAAAAACTGTTTTTT.

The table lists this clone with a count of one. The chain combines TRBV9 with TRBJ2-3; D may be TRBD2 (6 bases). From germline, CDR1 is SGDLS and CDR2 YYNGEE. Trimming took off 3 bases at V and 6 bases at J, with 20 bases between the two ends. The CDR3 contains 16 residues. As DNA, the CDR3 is TGTGCCAGCAGCGGAGGGACTTTATATACAGCTGATACGCAGTATTTT. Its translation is CASSGGTLYTADTQYF.